This TCR beta chain was sequenced in a study of blood T cell repertoires in COVID-19. About the study: Specimens from acute and convalescent COVID-19 originated in the United States, Italy and Spain. PBMCs, B-cell-depleted T cells, or T cells were the source of the cDNA or gDNA that made up the material.

Original processing notes: Reference gene primer amplification gave nucleated cell count estimates. The method was immunoSEQ multiplex PCR; TCRdb's version includes in-frame clones alone and lacks a portion of them. V, J and clone size derive from that table, while D and trimming were established from the DNA sequence. The repertoire holds 190,000 or so clones, with about 91% as singletons. The CDR3 sequence is 13 residues long. Germline V CDR1 and CDR2: LGHNT, FRNRAP. Trimming cost V 7 bases and J 2 bases, with 9 bases left between them. This clonotype originated in a young woman with acute or convalescent COVID-19. The gene calls are TRBV12-5 and TRBJ1-5; unclear D gene. The sequencing sample was made of peripheral blood. CDR3 coding DNA: TGTGCTAGTGCCGCAAGCGGCAATCAGCCCCAGCATTTT. Translating it yields CASAASGNQPQHF.